This entry lists 24 T cell receptor beta chains sequenced from one sample in a study of T cell responses to AZD1222 COVID-19 vaccine. Sequencing was performed with immunoSEQ multiplex PCR; in TCRdb, only in-frame clones are kept and a portion is missing. This table holds 120,000 or so clones, approximately 83% found once. The sample was peripheral blood, taken on day 0 of AZD1222 vaccination. The receptors originated from an adult in good health.

The genes are TRBV6-2 or TRBV6-3 and TRBJ2-1, with D perhaps matching TRBD1 (6 bases). The V end lost 2 bases, the J end lost 2 bases, and 10 bases lay between the germline ends. The germline V gene has CDR1 MNHEY and CDR2 SVGEGT. The CDR3 sequence is 15 residues long. In nucleotides, the CDR3 is TGTGCCAGCAGTTACCGGGACATAACCTACAATGAGCAGTTCTTC. Protein: CASSYRDITYNEQFF.

The chain is built from TRBV9 and TRBJ2-2; 7 bases map to TRBD2. Germline trimming cut 2 bases from V and 3 bases from J; bases unmatched to any gene: 10. The CDR3 is 17 residues long. In germline, CDR1 is SGDLS, CDR2 YYNGEE. In DNA form, the CDR3 reads TGTGCCAGCAGCGTCGGCGGGGGTCCAAAGGACACCGGGGAGCTGTTTTTT. This encodes CASSVGGGPKDTGELFF.

The chain uses TRBV5-4 and TRBJ2-7; 8 nucleotides match TRBD1. With V trimmed by 4 bases and J by 5 bases, 8 bases remained unmatched. CDR1 and CDR2 from the germline V gene are SGHNT and YYREEE (reference sequence). The CDR3 has 14 residues. In DNA form, the CDR3 reads TGTGCCAGCAGCCTACCGGACAGGGTCCACGAGCAGTACTTC. This translates into CASSLPDRVHEQYF.

The rearrangement joins TRBV18 to TRBJ1-5; D uncertain. The germline V gene encodes CDR1 KGHSH and CDR2 LQKENI. The CDR3 has 12 amino acids. The ends were cut back, 3 bases at V and 7 bases at J, with 7 bases in the middle. Here the CDR3 DNA reads TGTGCCAGCTCACCGGACGGACAGCCCCAGCATTTT. It encodes CASSPDGQPQHF.

V gene TRBV27 combines with J gene TRBJ1-3; weak D call: TRBD1 (5 bases). Germline V gene sequence: CDR1 MNHEY, CDR2 SMNVEV (reference sequence). V was cut by 2 bases and J by 3 bases, with 17 bases left in between. The CDR3 sequence is 17 residues long. The CDR3 sequence: CASSLPIGGSSGNTIYF. Written as DNA, the CDR3 is TGTGCCAGCAGTTTACCAATCGGGGGAAGTAGTGGAAACACCATATATTTT.

CDR3 in DNA: TGCGCCAGCAGCCAAGCCCGGTTGCCCGGGACGCCTTCCTACGAGCAGTACTTC. Encoded protein: CASSQARLPGTPSYEQYF. This chain links TRBV4-1 with TRBJ2-7; D tentatively reads TRBD1 or TRBD2 (5 bases each). Germline V CDR1 and CDR2: MGHRA, YSYEKL. The CDR3 sequence is 18 residues long. The V and J ends lost 1 base and 1 base respectively, with 20 bases between them.

V and J are TRBV12-3 or TRBV12-4 and TRBJ1-2; possibly TRBD1 for D (5 bases). V gave up 3 bases and J gave up 8 bases, with 13 bases separating them. The CDR3 totals 13 residues. The CDR3 bases are TGTGCCAGCAGTTTGGGTCAGGGTGGCGGCTACACCTTC. It yields the protein CASSLGQGGGYTF.

The J gene is TRBJ1-3, the V gene TRBV11-2; TRBD1 agrees at 10 bases. CDR3 length: 17 amino acids. With V trimmed by 5 bases and J by 4 bases, 11 bases remained unmatched. The V gene's germline CDR1 is SGHAT and CDR2 FQNNGV. The CDR3 nucleotides are TGTGCCAGCAGCGCCAACCGGGGACAGGGGAAAGGAAACACCATATATTTT. It encodes CASSANRGQGKGNTIYF.

The chain has TRBV24-1 and TRBJ2-7; D is possibly TRBD1 or TRBD2 (6 bases each). V was shortened by 3 bases and J by 3 bases, with 29 bases between the two germline ends. The CDR3 extends over 20 amino acids. Germline values: CDR1 KGHDR, CDR2 SFDVKD. As DNA, the CDR3 is TGTGCCACCAGTGATACCTTGTCGGGCAACGGGGGCCGGCCTTTCTACGAGCAGTACTTC. Its protein product is CATSDTLSGNGGRPFYEQYF.

This clone was observed once. V usage is TRBV6-1 and J usage is TRBJ2-2; no definite D call. V was clipped by 5 bases and J by 6 bases, with 16 bases between them. This CDR3 is built from 15 residues. Looked up from germline, CDR1 is MNHNS and CDR2 is SASEGT. CDR3 coding DNA: TGTGCCAGCAGTCCGACCTACTCGGGTTCCGGGGAGCTGTTTTTT. This gives the protein CASSPTYSGSGELFF.

This clone was observed a single time. The J gene is TRBJ2-1, the V gene TRBV5-1; TRBD2 matches 8 bases. The V gene's germline CDR1 is SGHRS and CDR2 YFSETQ. The CDR3 is 19 amino acids. The V gene end was trimmed by 0 bases and the J gene end by 1 base; junction bases not matched to a gene: 12. The CDR3 spells CASSLAKLRGVLSYNEQFF. The DNA of the CDR3 is TGCGCCAGCAGCTTGGCCAAGTTGCGGGGGGTACTTTCCTACAATGAGCAGTTCTTC.

The rearrangement links TRBV18 to TRBJ2-7; 7 bases are a match to TRBD2. Per germline, CDR1 KGHSH and CDR2 LQKENI. V trimming: 4 bases; J trimming: 6 bases; junction bases outside the gene matches: 9. The CDR3 length is 14 residues. CDR3 amino acids: CASSRGLEKSEQYF. CDR3 bases: TGTGCCAGCTCACGCGGACTAGAAAAGAGCGAGCAGTACTTC.

This clone was counted once. The chain joins TRBV29-1 to TRBJ2-7; D not resolved. Between the trimmed V and J ends, which lost 6 bases and 0 bases, there was a span of 15 bases. The germline V gene encodes CDR1 SQVTM and CDR2 ANQGSEA. The CDR3 has 14 residues. Written as DNA, the CDR3 is TGCAGCGTCTCAAGTCGGTGGAGCTCCTACGAGCAGTACTTC. It specifies CSVSSRWSSYEQYF.

The V call is TRBV7-2, the J call TRBJ1-2; TRBD1 might be the D (5 bases). V dropped 0 bases and J dropped 8 bases, with 13 bases sitting between them. The CDR3 loop spans 14 amino acids. Germline values: CDR1 SGHTA, CDR2 FQGNSA. The DNA for the CDR3 is TGTGCCAGCAGCTTAGCAGGAGGGGCGGAGGGCTACACCTTC. Protein product: CASSLAGGAEGYTF.

This clone was seen a few times. V gene TRBV7-9 combines with J gene TRBJ1-5, with D unclear. Germline CDR1 and CDR2: SEHNR and FQNEAQ (reference sequence). This CDR3 contains 12 residues. The V end lost 3 bases, the J end lost 3 bases, and 3 bases lay between the germline ends. In nucleotides, the CDR3 is TGTGCCAGCAGCTTTGCCAATCAGCCCCAGCATTTT. This codes for CASSFANQPQHF.

The chain combines TRBV7-2 with TRBJ1-3; D call uncertain. Germline values: CDR1 SGHTA, CDR2 FQGNSA. The CDR3 has 15 residues. Trimming took off 3 bases at V and 0 bases at J, with 9 bases between the two ends. CDR3 in DNA: TGTGCCAGCAGCTTTCAGCGAGACTCTGGAAACACCATATATTTT. Its translation: CASSFQRDSGNTIYF. Together with reference TRBV7-2 and TRBJ1-3, the CDR3 gives the full variable domain: GAGVSQSPSNKVTEKGKDVELRCDPISGHTALYWYRQSLGQGLEFLIYFQGNSAPDKSGLPSDRFSAERTGGSVSTLTIQRTQQEDSAVYLCASSFQRDSGNTIYFGEGSWLTVV.

The chain couples TRBV24-1 to TRBJ2-1; unclear D gene. Germline CDR1 is KGHDR and CDR2 is SFDVKD. V dropped 0 bases and J dropped 9 bases, with 17 bases sitting between them. This CDR3 contains 16 residues. The CDR3: CATSDLWSGRLAEQFF. The CDR3 nucleotides read TGTGCCACCAGTGATTTGTGGTCCGGTAGGCTGGCTGAGCAGTTCTTC.

The rearrangement joins TRBV18 to TRBJ1-4, with no clear D. Trimming left V 2 bases short and J 7 bases short, with 2 bases between. CDR3 length: 11 residues. The V gene's germline CDR1 is KGHSH and CDR2 LQKENI. The CDR3 region has the DNA TGTGCCAGCTCACCAGGTGAAAAACTGTTTTTT. The encoded protein is CASSPGEKLFF.

This chain links TRBV5-1 with TRBJ2-3; weak D call: TRBD1 (6 bases). The CDR3 contains 18 residues. The V end lost 0 bases, the J end lost 4 bases, and 21 bases lay between the germline ends. Germline V gene sequence: CDR1 SGHRS, CDR2 YFSETQ. Here the CDR3 reads CASSLGGLRARGSDTQYF. CDR3 nucleotides: TGCGCCAGCAGCTTGGGTGGGTTACGGGCCAGGGGCTCAGATACGCAGTATTTT.

This sequence joins TRBV5-1 and TRBJ1-6, with 7 bases that match TRBD1. V shed 0 bases, J shed 12 bases, and the junction held 3 bases outside the gene matches. CDR3 size: 13 residues. CDR1 is SGHRS and CDR2 is YFSETQ in the germline V gene. The CDR3 sequence is CASSLGQGGPLHF. The DNA for the CDR3 is TGCGCCAGCAGCTTGGGACAGGGAGGACCCCTCCACTTT.

The chain combines TRBV6-6 with TRBJ1-1, with D maybe TRBD1 (5 bases). This CDR3 comprises 17 residues. V gave up 5 bases and J gave up 2 bases, with 21 bases separating them. Germline CDR1 and CDR2: MNHNY and SVGAGI (reference sequence). Here the CDR3 reads CASSLGLGGQLNTEAFF. DNA for the CDR3: TGTGCCAGCAGTCTGGGGCTCGGTGGGCAGCTAAACACTGAAGCTTTCTTT.

This clone was seen a single time. The chain is built from TRBV5-1 and TRBJ1-2, with D maybe TRBD1 (6 bases). The CDR3 is made up of 16 amino acids. The germline V and J ends were trimmed by 3 bases and 3 bases, with 18 bases remaining between them. Germline values: CDR1 SGHRS, CDR2 YFSETQ. The CDR3 is CASSSSDRKDDYGYTF. The CDR3 coding sequence is TGCGCCAGCAGCTCTTCCGACAGGAAGGATGACTATGGCTACACCTTC.

This chain joins TRBV9 and TRBJ2-7; D unclear. Germline-derived CDR1 and CDR2 are SGDLS and YYNGEE. The CDR3 totals 14 residues. Between the trimmed V and J ends, which lost 1 base and 0 bases, there was a span of 8 bases. CDR3 sequence reads: CASSVSHFSYEQYF. CDR3 nucleotide sequence: TGTGCCAGCAGCGTATCCCACTTCTCCTACGAGCAGTACTTC.

This clone occurred a few times. V usage is TRBV2 and J usage is TRBJ1-6, with a weak D call TRBD1 (6 bases). V was cut by 6 bases and J by 5 bases, with 8 bases left in between. Germline CDR1 SNHLY, CDR2 FYNNEI. The CDR3 spans 13 residues. CDR3 in DNA: TGTGCCAGCAGAAGGGGGGATAATTCACCCCTCCACTTT. It translates to CASRRGDNSPLHF.